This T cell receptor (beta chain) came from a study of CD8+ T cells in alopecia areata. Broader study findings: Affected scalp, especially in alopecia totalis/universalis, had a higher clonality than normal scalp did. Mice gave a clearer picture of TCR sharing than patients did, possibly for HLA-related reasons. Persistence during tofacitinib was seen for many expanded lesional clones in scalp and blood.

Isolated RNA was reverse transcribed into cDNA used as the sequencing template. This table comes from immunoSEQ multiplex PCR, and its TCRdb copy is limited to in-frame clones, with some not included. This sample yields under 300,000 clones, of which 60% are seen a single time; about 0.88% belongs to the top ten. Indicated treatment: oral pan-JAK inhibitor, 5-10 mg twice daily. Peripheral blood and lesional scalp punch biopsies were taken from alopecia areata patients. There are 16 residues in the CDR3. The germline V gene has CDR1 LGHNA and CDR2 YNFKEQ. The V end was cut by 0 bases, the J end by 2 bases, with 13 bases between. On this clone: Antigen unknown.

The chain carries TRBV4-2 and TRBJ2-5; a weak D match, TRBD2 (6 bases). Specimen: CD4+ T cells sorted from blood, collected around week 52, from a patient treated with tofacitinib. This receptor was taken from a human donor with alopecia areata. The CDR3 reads CASSQDDSAGQETQYF. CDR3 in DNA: TGTGCCAGCAGCCAAGATGATAGCGCGGGGCAAGAGACCCAGTACTTC.